This T cell receptor (beta chain) was retrieved from a study of response to subunit inactivated influenza vaccine (dated 2018 in TCRdb). In the study overall: Deep quantitative T cell receptor repertoire profiling was used in the study to track responses to a trivalent subunit inactivated influenza vaccine. Results and caveats for the whole study, not just this receptor: According to the authors, only a limited number of new T cells may be recruited by each seasonal influenza vaccination.

In this sample, this clonotype turned up many times. The antigen this receptor binds is unknown. The input lacks base qualities; no much larger clone sits a single base away. Library method: RT-PCR. TCRdb names Illumina HiSeq 2500 as the instrument used. Using fastp at Q25 and MiXCR, TCRdb reprocessed the public reads and kept productive beta chains. Rows matching on CDR3 protein sequence are summarized as one entry with the most common DNA and genes. Here the sample has roughly 700,000 distinct CDR3 sequences; approximately 15% occur a single time. The ten largest make up approximately 6.5% of the sample. V is reduced by 1 base and J by 15 bases, leaving a spacing of 13 bases between them. From the cysteine up to the phenylalanine, the CDR3 has a length of 12 residues. Only CDR3 DNA is held: 36 bases, read in frame from base 1. CDR1 and CDR2, per the germline V gene, are SGHAT and FQNNGV.

Sequenced material: PBMCs from blood, taken less than 15 days before vaccination. The source is a man over 45 who received an inactivated influenza vaccine. Donor details come from another sample of the same person, matched by shared clones. In this chain, TRBV11-2 is recombined with TRBJ2-1, with no D gene named confidently. The DNA is as follows: TGTGCCAGCAGCTTAGCTCTCAAGGGATTGTTCTTC. The translation is CASSLALKGLFF.